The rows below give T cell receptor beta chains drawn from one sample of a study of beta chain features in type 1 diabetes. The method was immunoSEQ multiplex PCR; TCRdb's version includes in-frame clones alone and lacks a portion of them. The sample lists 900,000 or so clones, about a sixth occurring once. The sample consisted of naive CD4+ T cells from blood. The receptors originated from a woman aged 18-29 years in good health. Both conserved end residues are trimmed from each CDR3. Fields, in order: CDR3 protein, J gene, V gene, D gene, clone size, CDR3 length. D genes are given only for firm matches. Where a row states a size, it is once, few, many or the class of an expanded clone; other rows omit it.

ASSLVQGGQPQH | TRBJ1-5 | TRBV27 | TRBD1 | NA | 12
AISESQGGLEQY | TRBJ2-7 | TRBV10-3 | NA | few | 12
ASSLPQSRREKLF | TRBJ1-4 | TRBV4-2 | NA | NA | 13
ASSPGDSYEQY | TRBJ2-7 | TRBV7-9 | NA | NA | 11
ASSIGTGYGYT | TRBJ1-2 | TRBV28 | TRBD1 | NA | 11
ASGRLATYEQY | TRBJ2-7 | TRBV7-2 | TRBD2 | once | 11
ASSYRDTSYEQY | TRBJ2-7 | TRBV6-5 | NA | NA | 12
ASSPHTGTRNEQF | TRBJ2-1 | TRBV4-3 | NA | NA | 13
ASSDPWGSTTGNTEAF | TRBJ1-1 | TRBV25-1 | NA | few | 16
ASSTHREAPTDTQY | TRBJ2-3 | TRBV2 | NA | NA | 14
ASRGTGETQY | TRBJ2-5 | TRBV5-1 | NA | few | 10
ASSPRQYSPLVDPEQF | TRBJ2-1 | TRBV7-8 | NA | few | 16
ASSFNGNTGELF | TRBJ2-2 | TRBV5-1 | NA | NA | 12